This entry lists 28 T cell receptor beta chains sequenced from one sample in a study of T cells in Graves' hyperthyroidism and ophthalmopathy. The TCR beta CDR3 regions underwent amplification using RNA transcripts as the source. A set of HTBI primers served as the primers for a first-round RT-PCR of the TCR CDR3. TCRdb re-called the multiplex PCR reads through MiXCR, storing one row per CDR3 protein. The table has about 700,000 distinct CDR3 sequences, around 15% seen once; the top ten hold 9.5% to 13%. What was sequenced was blood. The receptors were sampled from a woman aged 18 to 35 with Graves' hyperthyroidism.

The chain joins TRBV29-1 to TRBJ2-2, with a possible D match to TRBD2 (6 bases). Trimming stripped 6 bases from V and 3 bases from J, with 8 bases between. Per the germline V gene, CDR1 is SQVTM and CDR2 is ANQGSEA. The CDR3 length is 12 residues. This CDR3 reads CSVWGDTGELFF. The CDR3 bases are TGCAGCGTCTGGGGGGACACCGGGGAGCTGTTTTTT.

This clonotype has a count of ten or more. V usage is TRBV5-1 and J usage is TRBJ2-4; 9 bases align to TRBD2. CDR3 size: 18 residues. Trimming took 4 bases from V and 1 from J; bases not matched to a gene: 12. Germline V lookup: CDR1 SGHRS, CDR2 YFSETQ. CDR3 sequence (DNA): TGCGCCAGCAGCGCCGGGACTAGCAGAGTTATGGCCAAAAACATTCAGTACTTC. Encoded protein: CASSAGTSRVMAKNIQYF.

The table lists this clonotype with a few counts. The V call is TRBV24-1, the J call TRBJ2-2; D gene uncertain. In germline, CDR1 is KGHDR, CDR2 SFDVKD. V shed 1 base and J shed 6 bases, with 14 bases lying between them. CDR3 length: 16 residues. This CDR3 is CATSDFRQPYSGELFF. CDR3 DNA: TGTGCCACCAGTGATTTTAGGCAGCCCTATTCCGGGGAGCTGTTTTTT.

This clonotype was recorded many times. The genes are TRBV4-2 and TRBJ2-3, with TRBD2 as a possible D gene (5 bases). CDR3 length equals 15 residues. Germline values: CDR1 LGHNA, CDR2 YNFKEQ. Trimming took off 5 bases at V and 0 bases at J, with 12 bases between the two ends. Here the CDR3 reads CASSSSDSSTDTQYF. CDR3 in DNA: TGTGCCAGCAGCTCATCGGACTCTAGCACAGATACGCAGTATTTT.

This clonotype was picked up many times. The chain is built from TRBV11-2 and TRBJ1-6, with D unresolved. V dropped 1 base and J dropped 7 bases, with 11 bases sitting between them. The germline CDR1 and CDR2 sequences are SGHAT and FQNNGV. The CDR3 is 15 residues long. The CDR3 DNA is TGTGCCAGCAGCTTAGTAAGTGGGGTGAATTCACCCCTCCACTTT. Its translation is CASSLVSGVNSPLHF. The whole variable domain, filled in from reference TRBV11-2 and TRBJ1-6, reads EAGVAQSPRYKIIEKRQSVAFWCNPISGHATLYWYQQILGQGPKLLIQFQNNGVVDDSQLPKDRFSAERLKGVDSTLKIQPAKLEDSAVYLCASSLVSGVNSPLHFGNGTRLTVT.

This clonotype was seen a few times. The rearrangement uses TRBV28 and TRBJ1-5; D uncertain. This CDR3 contains 13 residues. CDR1 MDHEN and CDR2 SYDVKM come from the germline V gene. V was clipped by 2 bases and J by 8 bases, with 10 bases between them. The CDR3 reads CASSLGPKKPQHF. CDR3 bases: TGTGCCAGCAGTTTAGGGCCCAAAAAGCCCCAGCATTTT.

In this sample, this clonotype turned up many times. The chain carries TRBV20-1 and TRBJ2-5; no firm D call. The germline CDR1 and CDR2 sequences are DFQATT and SNEGSKA (reference sequence). The CDR3 length is 14 residues. V was clipped by 0 bases and J by 0 bases, with 8 bases between them. CDR3 in amino acids: CSARDRLHQETQYF. The CDR3 nucleotides are TGCAGTGCTAGAGATCGACTCCACCAAGAGACCCAGTACTTC.

Comment on this clonotype: It may be a read error: a sequence one base away is much more abundant. The rearrangement joins TRBV2 to TRBJ2-1, with 8 bases aligning to TRBD2. Germline CDR1 is SNHLY and CDR2 is FYNNEI. This CDR3 has 16 amino acids. V lost 2 bases, J lost 4 bases, and 7 bases stayed unmatched. Written as DNA, the CDR3 is TGTGCCAGCAGTGAAAGGGGCGCGGGAGGTTACAATGAGCAGTTCTTC. Residues: CASSERGAGGYNEQFF. Full variable domain (outside the CDR3, taken from reference TRBV2 and TRBJ2-1): EPEVTQTPSHQVTQMGQEVILRCVPISNHLYFYWYRQILGQKVEFLVSFYNNEISEKSEIFDDQFSVERPDGSNFTLKIRSTKLEDSAMYFCASSERGAGGYNEQFFGPGTRLTVL.

This clonotype was seen a few times. The chain combines TRBV25-1 with TRBJ1-2; 7 nucleotides match TRBD1. Germline CDR1 is MGHDK and CDR2 is SYGVNS. With V trimmed by 2 bases and J by 7 bases, 13 bases remained unmatched. There are 16 residues in the CDR3. Written as DNA, the CDR3 is TGTGCCAGCAGTGAAGACAGGGCACGGGGTTTTGGTGGCTACACCTTC. Protein: CASSEDRARGFGGYTF.

This clonotype came up once. This sequence joins TRBV12-5 and TRBJ2-2, with 15 bases fitting TRBD2. Germline loops: CDR1 LGHNT, CDR2 FRNRAP. The V segment lost 9 bases and the J segment 6 bases; nucleotides outside the gene matches: 5. This CDR3 is built from 15 residues. CDR3 sequence reads: CASGLAGGFSGELFF. CDR3 DNA sequence: TGTGCTAGCGGACTAGCGGGAGGGTTTTCCGGGGAGCTGTTTTTT.

This clonotype was seen a handful of times. The chain is built from TRBV6-1 and TRBJ2-3, with 10 bases matching TRBD1. The CDR3 is 15 residues long. V lost 5 bases and J lost 5; bases outside the gene matches: 7. Germline V CDR1 and CDR2: MNHNS, SASEGT. CDR3 region: CASSLTGGWIDTQYF. The DNA for the CDR3 is TGTGCCAGCAGTCTGACAGGGGGCTGGATAGATACGCAGTATTTT.

This clonotype was observed a few times. V usage is TRBV7-2 and J usage is TRBJ1-2, with D possibly TRBD1 on 5 matching bases. Trimming removed 5 bases at V and 5 bases at J, with 18 bases between. The CDR3 loop spans 15 amino acids. Per the germline V gene, CDR1 is SGHTA and CDR2 is FQGNSA. CDR3 sequence: CASSPEAGIGYGYTF. The CDR3 DNA reads as TGTGCCAGCAGCCCAGAGGCAGGGATAGGGTATGGCTACACCTTC.

This clonotype appeared many times. The V and J genes are TRBV30 and TRBJ1-5; the match to TRBD1 covers 7 bases. Looked up from germline, CDR1 is GTSNPN and CDR2 is SVGIG (reference sequence). V lost 4 bases to trimming and J lost 7 bases; unmatched junction nucleotides: 7. The CDR3 is 13 residues long. The CDR3 DNA reads TGTGCCTGGAATAGGGGGCCCGGGCAGCCCCAGCATTTT. Translated, it gives CAWNRGPGQPQHF. The full variable domain, with the rest looked up from reference TRBV30 and TRBJ1-5, is SQTIHQWPATLVQPVGSPLSLECTVEGTSNPNLYWYRQAAGRGLQLLFYSVGIGQISSEVPQNLSASRPQDRQFILSSKKLLLSDSGFYLCAWNRGPGQPQHFGDGTRLSIL.

This clonotype was found many times. This chain joins TRBV27 and TRBJ2-1; 15 bases match TRBD2. The CDR3 contains 19 residues. The trim removed 3 bases at V and 1 base at J, leaving 7 bases unmatched. Germline V CDR1 and CDR2: MNHEY, SMNVEV (reference sequence). CDR3 in amino acids: CASSFSGLAGGNSYNEQFF. In DNA form, the CDR3 reads TGTGCCAGCAGTTTCTCCGGACTAGCGGGAGGGAATTCCTACAATGAGCAGTTCTTC.

The sample holds many counts of this clonotype. V and J are TRBV20-1 and TRBJ2-1, with 7 bases aligning to TRBD2. The V gene end was trimmed by 2 bases and the J gene end by 7 bases; junction bases not matched to a gene: 11. CDR3 size: 15 residues. Germline loops: CDR1 DFQATT, CDR2 SNEGSKA (reference sequence). The CDR3 reads CSARRGRGPRNEQFF. CDR3 DNA sequence: TGCAGTGCTAGACGAGGGAGGGGTCCCCGAAATGAGCAGTTCTTC.

This clonotype was observed many times. V is TRBV20-1 and J is TRBJ1-1; no definite D call. Germline CDR1 and CDR2: DFQATT and SNEGSKA (reference sequence). V gave up 8 bases and J gave up 6 bases, with 13 bases separating them. The CDR3 runs 11 residues. CDR3 residues: CSIRGGSEAFF. Written as DNA, the CDR3 is TGCAGTATCCGGGGTGGCTCTGAAGCTTTCTTT.

This clonotype appeared many times. The CDR3 sequence: CASENAGSGGSTDTQYF. The CDR3 nucleotides are TGTGCCAGCGAAAACGCGGGGAGCGGAGGGAGCACAGATACGCAGTATTTT. The chain is built from TRBV7-8 and TRBJ2-3; D may be TRBD2 (6 bases). The germline gives CDR1 SGHVS, CDR2 FQNEAQ. Trimming shortened V by 8 bases and J by 0 bases, and 21 bases separated the two germline ends. The CDR3 spans 17 residues.

This clonotype was counted many times. The V gene is TRBV6-1, the J gene TRBJ2-1; 7 bases match TRBD2. CDR3 length: 15 residues. V lost 7 bases, J lost 1 base, and 7 bases stayed unmatched. Germline CDR1 and CDR2: MNHNS and SASEGT. The CDR3 nucleotides read TGTGCCAGCACGAGGAGCGGGATGTCCTACAATGAGCAGTTCTTC. Translating it yields CASTRSGMSYNEQFF.

The chain uses TRBV30 and TRBJ2-7; D possibly corresponds to TRBD1 (6 bases). This CDR3 region has 20 residues. V was trimmed by 0 bases and J by 0 bases, leaving 27 bases between them. Germline loops: CDR1 GTSNPN, CDR2 SVGIG (reference sequence). The CDR3 DNA reads TGTGCCTGGAGTGTAACCGGACAGTACCCAGCGGCGAGTGTCTCCTACGAGCAGTACTTC. As protein: CAWSVTGQYPAASVSYEQYF.

This clonotype was seen ten or more times. The J gene is TRBJ2-7, the V gene TRBV7-8; D possibly uses TRBD1 or TRBD2 (5 bases each). Trimming removed 3 bases at V and 6 bases at J, with 12 bases between. CDR3 length: 13 residues. Per germline, CDR1 SGHVS and CDR2 FQNEAQ. DNA of the CDR3: TGTGCCAGCAGCTTCGAGGGGACCGGCGAGCAGTACTTC. Protein product: CASSFEGTGEQYF.

The rearrangement joins TRBV9 to TRBJ1-2; no reliable D call. There are 17 residues in the CDR3. V was trimmed by 5 bases and J by 0 bases, leaving 20 bases between them. Germline V gene sequence: CDR1 SGDLS, CDR2 YYNGEE. CDR3: CASSFTGLQLANYGYTF. DNA of the CDR3: TGTGCCAGCAGTTTTACCGGATTACAGTTAGCTAACTATGGCTACACCTTC.

This clonotype was observed at least ten times. The V and J genes are TRBV27 and TRBJ2-1; 10 bases match TRBD2. The CDR3 covers 15 residues. Germline values: CDR1 MNHEY, CDR2 SMNVEV (reference sequence). The V segment lost 3 bases and the J segment 5 bases; nucleotides outside the gene matches: 4. The CDR3 protein is CASSFGTSGNNEQFF. CDR3 nucleotides: TGTGCCAGCAGTTTTGGTACTAGCGGGAACAATGAGCAGTTCTTC.

The CDR3 is CASIGLAGGSYEQYF. For the CDR3, the DNA is TGCGCCAGCATAGGGCTAGCGGGAGGCTCCTACGAGCAGTACTTC. V gene TRBV10-2 combines with J gene TRBJ2-7, with 11 bases fitting TRBD2. Germline CDR1 reads WSHSY; CDR2 reads SAAADI. V lost 7 bases and J lost 0; bases outside the gene matches: 5. The CDR3 is made up of 15 amino acids.

This clonotype was found a few times. J is TRBJ2-2 and V is TRBV12-5, with 7 bases identical to TRBD1. Looked up from germline, CDR1 is LGHNT and CDR2 is FRNRAP. The CDR3 covers 17 residues. V lost 1 base to trimming and J lost 5 bases; unmatched junction nucleotides: 10. CDR3 region: CASGLARQGIGTGELFF. The CDR3 DNA follows: TGTGCTAGTGGTTTGGCTCGACAGGGTATCGGGACCGGGGAGCTGTTTTTT. The full variable domain, rest sourced from reference TRBV12-5 and TRBJ2-2, is DARVTQTPRHKVTEMGQEVTMRCQPILGHNTVFWYRQTMMQGLELLAYFRNRAPLDDSGMPKDRFSAEMPDATLATLKIQPSEPRDSAVYFCASGLARQGIGTGELFFGEGSRLTVL.

The sample holds a few counts of this clonotype. CDR3 coding DNA: TGCAGTGCCCCGCTCAATCAGGGTGGCGAGCAGTACTTC. Translation: CSAPLNQGGEQYF. V is TRBV20-1 and J is TRBJ2-7, with D possibly being TRBD1 (5 bases). V gave up 6 bases and J gave up 6 bases, with 18 bases separating them. Germline-derived CDR1 and CDR2 are DFQATT and SNEGSKA (reference sequence). The CDR3 runs 13 residues.

V is TRBV7-8 and J is TRBJ2-3; TRBD2 matches 8 bases. From germline, CDR1 is SGHVS and CDR2 FQNEAQ. Germline trimming cut 2 bases from V and 4 bases from J; bases unmatched to any gene: 5. The CDR3 is 15 residues long. The CDR3 sequence is CASSLSGTSSDTQYF. In DNA, the CDR3 is TGTGCCAGCAGCTTATCCGGGACTAGTTCAGATACGCAGTATTTT.

This clonotype was seen only a few times. The chain joins TRBV20-1 to TRBJ2-3; TRBD2 agrees at 13 bases. Germline CDR1 is DFQATT and CDR2 is SNEGSKA (reference sequence). CDR3 length: 17 amino acids. Trimming cost V 5 bases and J 0 bases; bases outside gene matches: 8. The CDR3 sequence is CSALGLAGDWSTDTQYF. CDR3 bases: TGCAGTGCTCTAGGACTAGCGGGAGATTGGAGCACAGATACGCAGTATTTT.

This clonotype was seen at least ten times. The rearrangement uses TRBV6-2 or TRBV6-3 and TRBJ1-5; 9 bases agree with TRBD1. Germline CDR1 and CDR2: MNHEY and SVGEGT. This CDR3 has 17 residues. V shed 6 bases and J 6 bases; nucleotides not matched to a gene: 15. CDR3 nucleotides: TGTGCCAGCAGGCGCAATTTAGCCGGGACAGGGCCTCAGCCCCAGCATTTT. This gives the protein CASRRNLAGTGPQPQHF.